Listed below are T cell receptor beta chains from one sample, sequenced in a study of control samples from healthy donors and cancer patients. Clones were sequenced by immunoSEQ multiplex PCR, and TCRdb holds only the in-frame ones, with some missing. The table lists about 190,000 clones, approximately 91% of them singletons. Sequencing was done on a sample of blood. Receptors were obtained from a man aged 25-45 years in good health. Both conserved end residues are trimmed from each CDR3. The D gene is left open where the match is weak.

D: .
length: 13
J: TRBJ2-5
V: TRBV28
CDR3: ASSLADRYPETQY

D: .
length: 15
J: TRBJ1-6
V: TRBV11-2
CDR3: ASSSLLKSSYNSPLH

D: .
length: 12
J: TRBJ1-5
V: TRBV7-2
CDR3: ASSLNVLNQPQH

D: .
length: 11
J: TRBJ2-1
V: TRBV10-3
CDR3: AIRLGQMDEQF

D: .
length: 9
J: TRBJ1-2
V: TRBV24-1
CDR3: ATSEGFGYT

D: .
length: 11
J: TRBJ2-3
V: TRBV12-3/TRBV12-4
CDR3: ASSTTGSSTQY

D: .
length: 9
J: TRBJ2-3
V: TRBV12-3/TRBV12-4
CDR3: ASGTTDTQY

D: .
length: 14
J: TRBJ2-3
V: TRBV2
CDR3: ASSFGLNPGTDTQY

D: TRBD2
length: 14
J: TRBJ2-3
V: TRBV14
CDR3: ASSQDLSGGSDTQY

D: .
length: 10
J: TRBJ1-2
V: TRBV6-5
CDR3: ASTRVGYGYT

D: .
length: 13
J: TRBJ2-7
V: TRBV11-2
CDR3: ASSLIAGGGYEQY

D: .
length: 15
J: TRBJ1-6
V: TRBV18
CDR3: ASSPRVLSSYNSPLH

D: .
length: 10
J: TRBJ1-5
V: TRBV2
CDR3: ASRAGNQPQH

D: .
length: 14
J: TRBJ1-6
V: TRBV5-1
CDR3: ASRGPSDSYNSPLH

D: .
length: 13
J: TRBJ1-2
V: TRBV12-5
CDR3: ASGYRDFGNYGYT

D: .
length: 12
J: TRBJ1-2
V: TRBV2
CDR3: ASAEGQRGYGYT

D: .
length: 12
J: TRBJ2-3
V: TRBV29-1
CDR3: SVEGRSSTDTQY

D: TRBD1
length: 16
J: TRBJ2-1
V: TRBV30
CDR3: AWSGQGASPSSYNEQF

D: TRBD1
length: 17
J: TRBJ2-1
V: TRBV4-1
CDR3: ASSPNVRRGTGGYNEQF

D: .
length: 13
J: TRBJ1-5
V: TRBV12-5
CDR3: ASGLGQADNQPQH

D: TRBD1
length: 11
J: TRBJ1-1
V: TRBV12-3/TRBV12-4
CDR3: ASSRGQGDGAF

D: .
length: 9
J: TRBJ1-2
V: TRBV1
CDR3: TSSPTRSNS